This TCR beta chain was profiled in a study of tumor-infiltrating lymphocytes in glioblastoma multiforme. With 5 bases removed from V and 4 bases from J, the gap between germline ends came to 13 bases. The CDR3 spans 14 residues. Looked up from germline, CDR1 is SGHAT and CDR2 is FQNNGV. TCRB libraries came from RNA via three nested multiplex PCR rounds. Unique molecular identifiers were not described for the libraries. TCRdb re-analysed the multiplex PCR reads in MiXCR, keeping a single row per CDR3 protein. The repertoire holds 15,000 to 20,000 distinct CDR3 sequences, with 55% to 75% as singletons. Notes on this clonotype: No antigen is known for it. Because it lacks the conserved phenylalanine or tryptophan at the end, this CDR3 is likely a read error.

Study-wide findings and caveats: Functional subtype sorting of these T cells was not performed. Unequal TCR RNA per T cell might skew measured clone sizes. Just one glioblastoma patient contributed to the TCR-mutation comparison.

Sequenced sample: peripheral blood. The receptor was derived from a male donor with glioblastoma. This rearrangement joins TRBV11-2 to TRBJ2-3, with D hard to call. CDR3 residues: CASSPLQWADTQYL. Here the CDR3 DNA reads TGTGCCAGCAGCCCCCTCCAGTGGGCAGATACGCAGTATCTT.